This is a list of T cell receptor beta chains from one sample in a study of vaccination and CD4 T cells after COVID-19. The antigens for these receptors are not known. TCRdb redid the calling of the PCR reads with MiXCR, one entry per CDR3 protein. The sample includes about 10,000 distinct CDR3 sequences, about 34% seen only once; the top ten take roughly 15%. The sample comprised CD4+ T cells from blood, cultured in vitro. The receptors stem from a human donor in good health. The CDR3 runs from the conserved cysteine through the conserved F or W. Fields, in order: V gene, J gene, D gene, clone size, CDR3 protein, CDR3 DNA. A D gene is named only where the DNA matches it firmly. Clone size is given for some rows only: seen once, a few or many times, or a class if the clone is expanded.

v_call: TRBV7-2; j_call: TRBJ2-5; d_call: -; clone_size: -; cdr3_aa: CASSWATGETQYF; cdr3_nt: TGTGCCAGCAGCTGGGCAACGGGGGAGACCCAGTACTTC
v_call: TRBV4-2; j_call: TRBJ1-2; d_call: -; clone_size: -; cdr3_aa: CASSEDGQETYGYTF; cdr3_nt: TGTGCCAGCAGCGAAGACGGCCAGGAGACGTATGGCTACACCTTC
v_call: TRBV6-5; j_call: TRBJ2-7; d_call: TRBD2; clone_size: -; cdr3_aa: CASSYTGLAEAYEQYF; cdr3_nt: TGTGCCAGCAGTTACACAGGACTAGCCGAGGCCTACGAGCAGTACTTC
v_call: TRBV21-1; j_call: TRBJ2-5; d_call: -; clone_size: -; cdr3_aa: CASSKVRGRGETQYF; cdr3_nt: TGTGCCAGCAGCAAAGTACGGGGGCGTGGAGAGACCCAGTACTTC
v_call: TRBV5-3; j_call: TRBJ1-1; d_call: -; clone_size: -; cdr3_aa: CARTSGGGVNTEAFF; cdr3_nt: TGTGCCAGAACTTCTGGGGGGGGCGTGAACACTGAAGCTTTCTTT
v_call: TRBV7-8; j_call: TRBJ1-5; d_call: -; clone_size: few; cdr3_aa: CASTHRDTSPNQPQHF; cdr3_nt: TGTGCCAGCACACACCGGGACACTAGCCCCAATCAGCCCCAGCATTTT
v_call: TRBV5-8; j_call: TRBJ1-5; d_call: -; clone_size: few; cdr3_aa: CASRYVRQPQHF; cdr3_nt: TGTGCCAGCAGATACGTTCGTCAGCCCCAGCATTTT
v_call: TRBV19; j_call: TRBJ2-5; d_call: -; clone_size: -; cdr3_aa: CASRDSGGNQETQYF; cdr3_nt: TGTGCCAGTAGAGACTCGGGCGGCAACCAAGAGACCCAGTACTTC
v_call: TRBV27; j_call: TRBJ2-7; d_call: TRBD1; clone_size: -; cdr3_aa: CASSRGLNEQYF; cdr3_nt: TGTGCCAGCAGTAGGGGGCTCAACGAGCAGTACTTC
v_call: TRBV6-1; j_call: TRBJ1-4; d_call: TRBD1; clone_size: -; cdr3_aa: CASSPRTGPAGKLFF; cdr3_nt: TGTGCCAGCAGTCCTAGGACAGGCCCAGCCGGAAAACTGTTTTTT
v_call: TRBV6-1; j_call: TRBJ2-7; d_call: TRBD2; clone_size: once; cdr3_aa: CASSPTSGDYEQYF; cdr3_nt: TGTGCCAGCAGCCCGACTAGCGGGGACTACGAGCAGTACTTC
v_call: TRBV6-2/TRBV6-3; j_call: TRBJ2-7; d_call: -; clone_size: -; cdr3_aa: CASSWWAYEQYF; cdr3_nt: TGTGCCAGCAGTTGGTGGGCCTACGAGCAGTACTTC
v_call: TRBV5-1; j_call: TRBJ2-5; d_call: TRBD2; clone_size: few; cdr3_aa: CASRPGLAGETQYF; cdr3_nt: TGCGCCAGCAGGCCGGGACTAGCAGGAGAGACCCAGTACTTC
v_call: TRBV24-1; j_call: TRBJ1-1; d_call: -; clone_size: few; cdr3_aa: CATRDIGRTEAFF; cdr3_nt: TGTGCCACCAGGGACATTGGGAGGACTGAAGCTTTCTTT
v_call: TRBV15; j_call: TRBJ2-7; d_call: TRBD2; clone_size: few; cdr3_aa: CATSRALAGSYEQYF; cdr3_nt: TGTGCCACCAGCAGAGCACTAGCGGGATCCTACGAGCAGTACTTC
v_call: TRBV15; j_call: TRBJ2-3; d_call: -; clone_size: few; cdr3_aa: CATSRDPQLVDTQYF; cdr3_nt: TGTGCCACCAGCAGAGATCCCCAGTTGGTAGATACGCAGTATTTT
v_call: TRBV20-1; j_call: TRBJ2-7; d_call: -; clone_size: few; cdr3_aa: CSARPRDIPYEQYF; cdr3_nt: TGCAGTGCAAGGCCGCGGGACATCCCCTACGAGCAGTACTTC
v_call: TRBV20-1; j_call: TRBJ2-7; d_call: TRBD1; clone_size: few; cdr3_aa: CSANHRGNEQYF; cdr3_nt: TGCAGTGCTAACCACAGGGGCAACGAGCAGTACTTC
v_call: TRBV6-5; j_call: TRBJ2-3; d_call: TRBD2; clone_size: -; cdr3_aa: CASSYSMLAVTDTQYF; cdr3_nt: TGTGCCAGCAGTTACTCGATGCTAGCGGTCACAGATACGCAGTATTTT
v_call: TRBV7-2; j_call: TRBJ2-5; d_call: TRBD1; clone_size: -; cdr3_aa: CASSLRTGLHGETQYF; cdr3_nt: TGTGCCAGCAGCTTACGGACAGGGCTTCATGGGGAGACCCAGTACTTC
v_call: TRBV10-2; j_call: TRBJ2-2; d_call: -; clone_size: -; cdr3_aa: CASSVAGDTGELFF; cdr3_nt: TGCGCCAGCAGTGTTGCAGGGGACACCGGGGAGCTGTTTTTT
v_call: TRBV15; j_call: TRBJ2-2; d_call: TRBD2; clone_size: -; cdr3_aa: CATSRGLAGGITGELFF; cdr3_nt: TGTGCCACCAGCAGGGGGCTAGCGGGAGGAATCACCGGGGAGCTGTTTTTT
v_call: TRBV19; j_call: TRBJ2-5; d_call: TRBD1; clone_size: few; cdr3_aa: CASSIDPDRAEETQYF; cdr3_nt: TGTGCCAGTAGTATAGACCCGGACAGGGCGGAAGAGACCCAGTACTTC
v_call: TRBV27; j_call: TRBJ1-4; d_call: -; clone_size: few; cdr3_aa: CATRRLLFF; cdr3_nt: TGTGCCACCCGGCGGCTACTGTTTTTT
v_call: TRBV20-1; j_call: TRBJ2-3; d_call: -; clone_size: -; cdr3_aa: CSARDAGPGPDTQYF; cdr3_nt: TGCAGTGCTAGAGATGCCGGACCAGGGCCAGATACGCAGTATTTT
v_call: TRBV7-2; j_call: TRBJ2-3; d_call: TRBD2; clone_size: -; cdr3_aa: CASSLGESALAGLSTDMQYF; cdr3_nt: TGTGCCAGCAGCTTAGGGGAGTCGGCTTTAGCGGGGCTGAGCACAGATATGCAGTATTTT
v_call: TRBV12-3/TRBV12-4; j_call: TRBJ2-3; d_call: -; clone_size: -; cdr3_aa: CASSASGTDTQYF; cdr3_nt: TGTGCCAGCAGTGCTAGCGGCACAGATACGCAGTATTTT
v_call: TRBV7-3; j_call: TRBJ1-1; d_call: TRBD1; clone_size: -; cdr3_aa: CASSLGTGGNTEAFF; cdr3_nt: TGTGCCAGCAGCTTAGGGACAGGGGGAAACACTGAAGCTTTCTTT
v_call: TRBV24-1; j_call: TRBJ2-4; d_call: -; clone_size: -; cdr3_aa: CATSETGSGAKNIQYF; cdr3_nt: TGTGCCACCAGTGAGACGGGATCTGGAGCCAAAAACATTCAGTACTTC
v_call: TRBV20-1; j_call: TRBJ2-7; d_call: TRBD1; clone_size: -; cdr3_aa: CSARKVGTALLYEQYF; cdr3_nt: TGCAGTGCTAGAAAAGTCGGGACAGCCCTACTCTACGAGCAGTACTTC
v_call: TRBV2; j_call: TRBJ1-2; d_call: TRBD1; clone_size: few; cdr3_aa: CASTKGQGFGYTF; cdr3_nt: TGTGCCAGCACCAAGGGACAGGGTTTTGGCTACACCTTC
v_call: TRBV6-5; j_call: TRBJ1-1; d_call: TRBD1; clone_size: few; cdr3_aa: CASSYRTGGGGKNTEAFF; cdr3_nt: TGTGCCAGCAGTTACCGGACAGGGGGCGGTGGGAAGAACACTGAAGCTTTCTTT
v_call: TRBV6-5; j_call: TRBJ2-5; d_call: -; clone_size: few; cdr3_aa: CASSSSLRTRAFPQYF; cdr3_nt: TGTGCCAGCAGTTCATCCCTTAGAACCCGTGCCTTCCCCCAGTACTTC
v_call: TRBV7-2; j_call: TRBJ2-2; d_call: -; clone_size: few; cdr3_aa: CASSPRNTGELFF; cdr3_nt: TGTGCCAGCAGCCCTCGTAACACCGGGGAGCTGTTTTTT
v_call: TRBV30; j_call: TRBJ2-1; d_call: -; clone_size: few; cdr3_aa: CAWSAGYEQFF; cdr3_nt: TGTGCCTGGAGTGCAGGGTATGAGCAGTTCTTC
v_call: TRBV20-1; j_call: TRBJ2-4; d_call: -; clone_size: -; cdr3_aa: CSARDDPGAKNIQYF; cdr3_nt: TGCAGTGCTAGAGATGACCCGGGAGCCAAAAACATTCAGTACTTC
v_call: TRBV7-9; j_call: TRBJ2-5; d_call: TRBD2; clone_size: few; cdr3_aa: CAVGLAGATETQYF; cdr3_nt: TGTGCCGTGGGACTAGCGGGAGCCACCGAGACCCAGTACTTC
v_call: TRBV7-2; j_call: TRBJ1-5; d_call: TRBD1; clone_size: medium-sized; cdr3_aa: CASSPTGGNQPQHF; cdr3_nt: TGTGCCAGCAGCCCTACAGGGGGCAATCAGCCCCAGCATTTT
v_call: TRBV5-1; j_call: TRBJ2-7; d_call: -; clone_size: few; cdr3_aa: CASSLAKTYEQYF; cdr3_nt: TGCGCCAGCAGCTTGGCGAAGACCTACGAGCAGTACTTC
v_call: TRBV5-4; j_call: TRBJ2-5; d_call: TRBD1; clone_size: -; cdr3_aa: CASSSRRDRGPGGETQYF; cdr3_nt: TGTGCCAGCAGCTCTCGCCGGGACAGGGGACCTGGGGGAGAGACCCAGTACTTC
v_call: TRBV5-4; j_call: TRBJ2-5; d_call: -; clone_size: -; cdr3_aa: CASSLRGETQYF; cdr3_nt: TGTGCCAGCAGCCTCAGGGGAGAGACCCAGTACTTC